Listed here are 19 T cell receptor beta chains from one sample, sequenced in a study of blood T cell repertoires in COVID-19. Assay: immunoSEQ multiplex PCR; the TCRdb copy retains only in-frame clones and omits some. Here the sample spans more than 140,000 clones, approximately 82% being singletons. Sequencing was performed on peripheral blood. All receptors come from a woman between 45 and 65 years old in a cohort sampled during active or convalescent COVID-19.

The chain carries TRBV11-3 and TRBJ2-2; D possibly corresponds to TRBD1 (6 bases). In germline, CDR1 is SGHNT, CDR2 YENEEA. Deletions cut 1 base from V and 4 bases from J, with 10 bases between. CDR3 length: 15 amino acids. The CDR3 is CASSLAGHTTGELFF. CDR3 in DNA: TGTGCCAGCAGCTTAGCGGGACACACCACCGGGGAGCTGTTTTTT.

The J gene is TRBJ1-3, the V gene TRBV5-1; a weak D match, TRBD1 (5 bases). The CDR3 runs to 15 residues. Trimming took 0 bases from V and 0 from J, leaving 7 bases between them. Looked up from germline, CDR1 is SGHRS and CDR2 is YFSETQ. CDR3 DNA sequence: TGCGCCAGCAGCTTGGCCGGGGGCTCTGGAAACACCATATATTTT. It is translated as CASSLAGGSGNTIYF.

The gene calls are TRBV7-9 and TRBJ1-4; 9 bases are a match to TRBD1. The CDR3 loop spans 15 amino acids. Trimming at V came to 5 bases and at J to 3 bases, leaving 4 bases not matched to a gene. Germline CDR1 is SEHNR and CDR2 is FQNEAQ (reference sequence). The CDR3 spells CASSPRQGANEKLFF. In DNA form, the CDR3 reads TGTGCCAGCAGCCCACGACAGGGGGCTAATGAAAAACTGTTTTTT.

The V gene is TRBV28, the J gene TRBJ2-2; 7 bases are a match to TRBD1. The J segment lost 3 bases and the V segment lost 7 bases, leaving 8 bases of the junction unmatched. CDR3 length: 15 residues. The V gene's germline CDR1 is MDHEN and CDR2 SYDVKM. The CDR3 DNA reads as TGTGCCAGCACCCCCGGGACAGTTCACACCGGGGAGCTGTTTTTT. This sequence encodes CASTPGTVHTGELFF. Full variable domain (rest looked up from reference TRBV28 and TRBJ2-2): DVKVTQSSRYLVKRTGEKVFLECVQDMDHENMFWYRQDPGLGLRLIYFSYDVKMKEKGDIPEGYSVSREKKERFSLILESASTNQTSMYLCASTPGTVHTGELFFGEGSRLTVL.

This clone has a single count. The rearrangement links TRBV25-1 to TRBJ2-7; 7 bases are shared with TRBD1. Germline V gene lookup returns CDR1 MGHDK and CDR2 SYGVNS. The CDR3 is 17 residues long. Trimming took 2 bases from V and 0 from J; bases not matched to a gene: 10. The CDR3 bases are TGTGCCAGCAGTGAAGGGGACAGCAGGGTTGCCTCCTACGAGCAGTACTTC. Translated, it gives CASSEGDSRVASYEQYF.

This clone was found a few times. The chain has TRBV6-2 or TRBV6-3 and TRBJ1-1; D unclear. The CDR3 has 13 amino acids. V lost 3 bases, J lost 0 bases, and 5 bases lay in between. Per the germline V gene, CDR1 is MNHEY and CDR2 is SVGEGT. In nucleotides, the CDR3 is TGTGCCAGCAGTTATCAGGTGAACACTGAAGCTTTCTTT. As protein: CASSYQVNTEAFF.

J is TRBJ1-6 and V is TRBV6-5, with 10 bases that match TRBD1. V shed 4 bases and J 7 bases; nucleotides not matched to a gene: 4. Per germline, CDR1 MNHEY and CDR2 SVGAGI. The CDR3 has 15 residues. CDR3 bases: TGTGCCAGCAGTTGGCCGGACAGGGGGAATTCACCCCTCCACTTT. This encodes CASSWPDRGNSPLHF.

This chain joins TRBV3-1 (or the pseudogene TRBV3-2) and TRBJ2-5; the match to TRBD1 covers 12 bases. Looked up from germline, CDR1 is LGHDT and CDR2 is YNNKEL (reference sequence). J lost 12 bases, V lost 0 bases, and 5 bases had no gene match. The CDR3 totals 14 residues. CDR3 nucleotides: TGTGCCAGCAGCCAAGAGGGACAGGGGGCCGGGGAGTACTTC. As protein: CASSQEGQGAGEYF.

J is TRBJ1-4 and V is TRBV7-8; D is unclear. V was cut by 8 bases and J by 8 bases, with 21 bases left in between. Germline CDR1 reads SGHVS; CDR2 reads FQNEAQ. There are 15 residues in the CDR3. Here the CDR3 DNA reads TGTGCCAGCTGCCGAAAAGGGTCGGGGAGGGAAAAACTGTTTTTT. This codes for CASCRKGSGREKLFF.

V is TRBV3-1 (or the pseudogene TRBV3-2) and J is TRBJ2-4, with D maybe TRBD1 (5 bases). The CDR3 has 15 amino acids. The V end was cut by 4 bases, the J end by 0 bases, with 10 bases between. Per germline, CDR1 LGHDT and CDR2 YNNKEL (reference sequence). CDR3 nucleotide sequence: TGTGCCAGCAGCCCGCGGACAACAGCCAAAAACATTCAGTACTTC. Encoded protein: CASSPRTTAKNIQYF.

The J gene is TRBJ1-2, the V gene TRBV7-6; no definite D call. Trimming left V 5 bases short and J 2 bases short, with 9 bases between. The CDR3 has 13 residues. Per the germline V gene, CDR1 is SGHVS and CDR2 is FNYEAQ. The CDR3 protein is CASSPRSNYGYTF. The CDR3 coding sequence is TGTGCCAGCAGCCCCCGGAGCAACTATGGCTACACCTTC.

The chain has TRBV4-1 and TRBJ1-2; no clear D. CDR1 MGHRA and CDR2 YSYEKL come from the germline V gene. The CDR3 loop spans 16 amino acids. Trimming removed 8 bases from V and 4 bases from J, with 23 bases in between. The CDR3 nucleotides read TGCGCCAGCTACCAAGTCCCCTCGCTAAACCCCTATGGCTACACCTTC. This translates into CASYQVPSLNPYGYTF.

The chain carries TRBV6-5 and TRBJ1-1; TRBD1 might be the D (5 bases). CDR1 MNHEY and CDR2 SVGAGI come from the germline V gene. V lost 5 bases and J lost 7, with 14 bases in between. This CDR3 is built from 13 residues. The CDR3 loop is CASSPRTIIEAFF. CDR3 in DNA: TGTGCCAGCAGTCCCCGGACAATCATTGAAGCTTTCTTT.

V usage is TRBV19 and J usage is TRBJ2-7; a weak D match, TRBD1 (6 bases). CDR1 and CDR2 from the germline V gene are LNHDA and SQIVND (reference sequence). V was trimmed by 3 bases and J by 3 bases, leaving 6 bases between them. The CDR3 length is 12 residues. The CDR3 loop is CASSMDSYEQYF. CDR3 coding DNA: TGTGCCAGTAGTATGGACAGCTACGAGCAGTACTTC.

In DNA, the CDR3 is TGCAGCGTTATCGGGGCCTACGAGCAGTACTTC. It is translated as CSVIGAYEQYF. The chain recombines TRBV29-1 with TRBJ2-7; D is perhaps TRBD2 (5 bases). V was shortened by 5 bases and J by 2 bases, with 7 bases between the two germline ends. Germline CDR1 reads SQVTM; CDR2 reads ANQGSEA. This CDR3 region has 11 residues.

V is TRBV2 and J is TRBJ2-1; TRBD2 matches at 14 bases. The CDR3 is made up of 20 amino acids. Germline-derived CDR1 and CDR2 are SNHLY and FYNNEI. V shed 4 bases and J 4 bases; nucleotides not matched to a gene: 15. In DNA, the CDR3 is TGTGCCAGCAGTGGCGATCAGGATCCCGGGACTAGCGGGGGTTACAATGAGCAGTTCTTC. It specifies CASSGDQDPGTSGGYNEQFF.

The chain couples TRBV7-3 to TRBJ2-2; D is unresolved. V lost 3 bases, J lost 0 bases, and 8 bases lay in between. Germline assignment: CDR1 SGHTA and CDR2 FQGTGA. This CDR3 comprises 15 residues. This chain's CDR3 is CASSFTASNTGELFF. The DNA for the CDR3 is TGTGCCAGCAGCTTTACAGCTTCGAACACCGGGGAGCTGTTTTTT.

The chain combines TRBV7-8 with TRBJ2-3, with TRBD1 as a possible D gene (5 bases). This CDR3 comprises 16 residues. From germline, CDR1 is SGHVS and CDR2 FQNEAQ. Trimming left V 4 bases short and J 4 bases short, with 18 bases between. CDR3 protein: CASSSSSRGASDTQYF. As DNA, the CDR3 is TGTGCCAGCAGCTCGAGTTCTCGTGGGGCCTCAGATACGCAGTATTTT.

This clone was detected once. In nucleotides, the CDR3 is TGTGCCAGCAGCTCACTAGCGGGGCGATACAATGAGCAGTTCTTC. Translating gives CASSSLAGRYNEQFF. This rearrangement joins TRBV7-2 to TRBJ2-1; 10 nucleotides align to TRBD2. This CDR3 has 15 amino acids. The V gene's germline CDR1 is SGHTA and CDR2 FQGNSA. Trimming took 4 bases from V and 4 from J; bases not matched to a gene: 4.